These T cell receptor beta chains were read from a single sample in a study of CD8+ T cells in alopecia areata. Sequenced by immunoSEQ multiplex PCR; TCRdb stores in-frame clones only, minus some. The sample carries about 130,000 clones, about 57% recorded once. The sequencing used CD4+ T cells sorted from blood, collected at week 0. These receptors were collected from a human donor with alopecia areata. CDR3s include the opening cysteine and the closing phenylalanine or tryptophan. D genes are given only for firm matches.

>TRBV7-2|TRBD2
CASSPQTSGGRTDTQYF
>TRBV29-1|-
CSVPGDEQFF
>TRBV30|-
CAWSAELGGYTF
>TRBV14|-
CASSQDRRGSAFF
>TRBV5-5|TRBD1
CASSLIGQDYGYTF
>TRBV19|TRBD2
CASSIVGGTMIEQYF
>TRBV30|-
CAWSGGTNEKLFF
>TRBV19|-
CASSVDQVDEQFF
>TRBV7-9|-
CASSLVMGTEAFF
>TRBV4-3|-
CASSQDTQFPSYNEQFF
>TRBV6-5|TRBD1
CASSYGTGTYEQYF
>TRBV28|-
CASSLPSSTDTQYF
>TRBV2|-
CASSDNGRTDTQYF
>TRBV7-2|-
CASSFPGRISGANVLTF
>TRBV6-5|-
CASSYSGTDTQYF
>TRBV5-4|TRBD2
CASSRPTSGGDSGDTQYF
>TRBV5-4|TRBD2
CATYTKRELEETQYF
>TRBV6-6|-
CASSYEETQYF
>TRBV7-2|-
CASSLAQGIPETQYF
>TRBV7-9|-
CASSLEDEKLFF